This T cell receptor beta chain was captured in a study of response to subunit inactivated influenza vaccine (dated by TCRdb to 2017 to 2018). Broadly, across the study: Deep quantitative T cell receptor repertoire profiling was used in the study to track responses to a trivalent subunit inactivated influenza vaccine. The paper's findings and limits, for the study overall: It was suggested by the authors that each seasonal influenza vaccination may recruit only a limited number of new T cells.

This specimen's time point label, interpreted: 45 days after influenza vaccine administration. Libraries were constructed by RT-PCR. The run used an Illumina HiSeq 2500. TCRdb passed the public sequencing reads through fastp at Q25 and MiXCR, retaining productive beta sequences. Merged by CDR3 protein, the rows form single entries marked with the most common genes and DNA. The sample table holds under 200,000 distinct CDR3 sequences, of which roughly 10% were seen once. Around 12% of the sample rests with the top ten. There are many counts of this clonotype. No antigen is known for it. Per-nucleotide qualities are absent, and no much larger clonotype sits a single base away. Here V drops 1 base and J drops 5 bases, and the junction holds 3 bases not matched to any gene. From cysteine to phenylalanine, the CDR3 is 15 amino acids long. Of the read, only the CDR3 DNA is kept; its 45 bases are in frame from base 1. The germline V gene yields SGHTA for CDR1 and FQGNSA for CDR2.

The sequence was collected from a man aged 45-65 years who received an inactivated influenza vaccine. Donor details come from another sample of the same person, matched by shared clones. This specimen consisted of non-naive T cells sorted from PBMCs, obtained roughly 48 days after vaccination. This specimen's cell subset or site label, per the study, means: memory T cell fraction. Recombination linked TRBV7-2 to TRBJ2-1; TRBD2 aligns with 9 central bases. The CDR3 has the sequence CASSLVASGNNEQFF. The nucleotides read TGTGCCAGCAGCTTAGTGGCTAGCGGGAACAATGAGCAGTTCTTC. Joined to the reference TRBV7-2 and TRBJ2-1 proteins, this CDR3 gives the full variable domain: GAGVSQSPSNKVTEKGKDVELRCDPISGHTALYWYRQSLGQGLEFLIYFQGNSAPDKSGLPSDRFSAERTGGSVSTLTIQRTQQEDSAVYLCASSLVASGNNEQFFGPGTRLTVL.